The 16 T cell receptor beta chains reported below all come from one sample, sequenced in a study of cytomegalovirus exposure and HLA in healthy donors. PCR involved 60 Vbeta and 13 Jbeta primers. The table came from immunoSEQ multiplex PCR; TCRdb's copy has only in-frame clones and leaves some out. The table includes some 120,000 clones, about four fifths detected once. Source material: PBMCs. The receptors were gathered from a man aged 35 to 55 in good health and CMV-seronegative.

This chain joins TRBV5-6 and TRBJ1-2, with TRBD1 as a possible D gene (5 bases). CDR1 is SGHDT and CDR2 is YYEEEE in the germline V gene. The V gene lost 2 bases and the J gene lost 4 bases, with 9 bases spanning the gap. CDR3 length equals 13 residues. The CDR3 region has the DNA TGTGCCAGCAGCTTAGACAGCCCCTATGGCTACACCTTC. It codes for CASSLDSPYGYTF.

This clone has only a few counts. The CDR3 loop is CASSISKGFEQFF. Here the CDR3 DNA reads TGTGCCAGTAGTATCAGTAAGGGGTTTGAGCAGTTCTTC. The chain is built from TRBV19 and TRBJ2-1, with D possibly matching TRBD1 (5 bases). Germline CDR1 LNHDA, CDR2 SQIVND (reference sequence). Trimming left V 3 bases short and J 9 bases short, with 12 bases between. The CDR3 contains 13 residues.

The chain couples TRBV28 to TRBJ1-5; TRBD1 matches at 9 bases. Germline values: CDR1 MDHEN, CDR2 SYDVKM. The J segment lost 4 bases and the V segment lost 6 bases, leaving 4 bases of the junction unmatched. The length of the CDR3 is 14 residues. The CDR3 sequence is CASRSGTGNQPQHF. CDR3 in DNA: TGTGCCAGCAGGAGTGGGACAGGGAATCAGCCCCAGCATTTT.

The chain carries TRBV5-1 and TRBJ1-1, with no clear D. V dropped 4 bases and J dropped 6 bases, with 19 bases sitting between them. CDR1 and CDR2 from the germline V gene are SGHRS and YFSETQ. The CDR3 runs 15 residues. CDR3 amino acids: CASSRPERGRPEAFF. CDR3 in DNA: TGCGCCAGCAGCCGTCCCGAGCGAGGGCGGCCTGAAGCTTTCTTT.

The CDR3 reads CASSLANLGGPAFF. CDR3 bases: TGTGCCAGCAGCTTAGCGAATTTGGGGGGGCCAGCTTTCTTT. V usage is TRBV7-9 and J usage is TRBJ1-1, with a possible D match to TRBD1 (6 bases). There are 14 residues in the CDR3. Between the trimmed V and J ends, which lost 0 bases and 10 bases, there was a span of 15 bases. Germline CDR1 is SEHNR and CDR2 is FQNEAQ (reference sequence). Together with reference TRBV7-9 and TRBJ1-1, the CDR3 gives the full variable domain: DTGVSQNPRHKITKRGQNVTFRCDPISEHNRLYWYRQTLGQGPEFLTYFQNEAQLEKSRLLSDRFSAERPKGSFSTLEIQRTEQGDSAMYLCASSLANLGGPAFFGQGTRLTVV.

This rearrangement joins TRBV2 to TRBJ1-5; the match to TRBD1 covers 7 bases. V lost 3 bases to trimming and J lost 4 bases; unmatched junction nucleotides: 6. Germline loops: CDR1 SNHLY, CDR2 FYNNEI. The length of the CDR3 is 15 residues. The CDR3 here is CASSEVGGANQPQHF. The CDR3 DNA follows: TGTGCCAGCAGTGAGGTAGGGGGCGCGAATCAGCCCCAGCATTTT.

The chain uses TRBV5-1 and TRBJ1-5, with D maybe TRBD1 (6 bases). Deletions cut 2 bases from V and 1 base from J, with 10 bases between. The CDR3 contains 15 residues. Germline V gives CDR1 SGHRS, CDR2 YFSETQ. The chain's CDR3 is CASSFTGLSNQPQHF. In nucleotides, the CDR3 is TGCGCCAGCAGCTTTACAGGGCTCAGCAATCAGCCCCAGCATTTT.

The V call is TRBV4-3, the J call TRBJ2-2, with 7 bases lining up with TRBD1. The CDR3 length is 15 residues. Trimming at V came to 6 bases and at J to 4 bases, leaving 8 bases not matched to a gene. Germline loops: CDR1 LGHNA, CDR2 YSLEER. DNA of the CDR3: TGCGCCAGCAGGCATACAGGGGCCCGCACCGGGGAGCTGTTTTTT. It is translated as CASRHTGARTGELFF.

V usage is TRBV6-5 and J usage is TRBJ1-4; 8 bases align to TRBD1. The CDR3 contains 16 residues. Germline assignment: CDR1 MNHEY and CDR2 SVGAGI. Losses at the gene ends were 0 bases for V and 8 bases for J; bases not matched to a gene: 8. DNA for the CDR3: TGTGCCAGCAGTTACTCCCCGGGACAGGTTGGGGAAAAACTGTTTTTT. This gives the protein CASSYSPGQVGEKLFF.

This chain connects TRBV6-5 to TRBJ1-1; no clear D. The germline CDR1 and CDR2 sequences are MNHEY and SVGAGI. V lost 5 bases to trimming and J lost 7 bases, with 8 bases between them. The CDR3 has 11 amino acids. Here the CDR3 reads CASSPGHEAFF. The CDR3 DNA sequence: TGTGCCAGCAGTCCTGGGCATGAAGCTTTCTTT.

This sequence joins TRBV14 and TRBJ2-3; 7 bases are shared with TRBD2. The CDR3 is 14 amino acids. J lost 4 bases, V lost 7 bases, and 8 bases had no gene match. Germline CDR1 and CDR2: SGHDN and FVKESK. The CDR3 region is CASNLAGVADTQYF. CDR3 in DNA: TGTGCCAGCAACCTTGCGGGGGTGGCAGATACGCAGTATTTT.

This clone was counted only a few times. This chain joins TRBV29-1 and TRBJ2-1, with TRBD1 as a possible D gene (5 bases). In germline, CDR1 is SQVTM, CDR2 ANQGSEA. The length of the CDR3 is 14 residues. The V gene lost 4 bases and the J gene lost 4 bases, with 14 bases spanning the gap. Written as DNA, the CDR3 is TGCAGCGTTGTAGCCCGGACAAGTTACAATGAGCAGTTCTTC. It codes for CSVVARTSYNEQFF.

The chain couples TRBV7-9 to TRBJ2-7; unclear D gene. Germline assignment: CDR1 SEHNR and CDR2 FQNEAQ (reference sequence). The CDR3 covers 13 residues. V was pared by 1 base and J by 5 bases, with 9 bases between. The CDR3 DNA sequence: TGTGCCAGCAGCTTAGGGCCTGTCCACGAGCAGTACTTC. Translating it yields CASSLGPVHEQYF.

The chain combines TRBV5-4 with TRBJ2-1, with 8 bases that match TRBD2. CDR1 is SGHNT and CDR2 is YYREEE in the germline V gene (reference sequence). CDR3 size: 16 residues. The V segment lost 2 bases and the J segment 12 bases; nucleotides outside the gene matches: 16. Written as DNA, the CDR3 is TGTGCCAGCAGCTTCAGGACCGGGGGGGTGTCGGGTCGGCAGTTCTTC. Translating it yields CASSFRTGGVSGRQFF.

The chain couples TRBV27 to TRBJ2-1; TRBD1 agrees at 8 bases. This CDR3 region has 15 residues. V trimming: 2 bases; J trimming: 3 bases; junction bases outside the gene matches: 3. Germline CDR1 is MNHEY and CDR2 is SMNVEV (reference sequence). The CDR3: CASSLRTGSYNEQFF. In nucleotides, the CDR3 is TGTGCCAGCAGTTTACGGACAGGGAGCTACAATGAGCAGTTCTTC.

The V gene is TRBV6-5, the J gene TRBJ1-2; 11 nucleotides match TRBD1. Germline CDR1 reads MNHEY; CDR2 reads SVGAGI. This CDR3 contains 14 residues. With V trimmed by 6 bases and J by 7 bases, 7 bases remained unmatched. In DNA form, the CDR3 reads TGTGCCAGCAGCCCTCGGGGACAGGGGGGTGGCTACACCTTC. Its protein is CASSPRGQGGGYTF.